This TCR beta chain was recorded in a study of cytomegalovirus exposure and HLA in healthy donors. The study's findings and limits: Specificity of three CMV-associated chains for CMV antigens was verified in vitro. Per a prior analysis, the majority of TCR beta V segments were productive roughly 90% or roughly 30% of the time. 164 TCR beta chains were listed as cytomegalovirus-associated. Rare TCR sequences dominated, though some public TCRs recurred in many donors.

Use of 60 Vbeta and 13 Jbeta primers characterized the PCR. Sequencing used immunoSEQ multiplex PCR; TCRdb keeps in-frame clones, though not all of them. The repertoire includes over 130,000 clones, about 85% of them detected once, and roughly 4% sits in the top ten. Germline V lookup: CDR1 MNHEY, CDR2 SVGAGI. Trimming took 0 bases from V and 2 from J, leaving 4 bases between them. This CDR3 region has 13 residues. This clone was seen more than once but under ten times. As yet, its antigen is unknown. Other DNA sequences in the sample encode the same CDR3. V is TRBV6-5 and J is TRBJ1-1; D remains unclear. Material: PBMCs. This receptor was identified in a human donor in good health. The CDR3 reads CASSYSRNTEAFF. DNA of the CDR3: TGTGCCAGCAGTTACTCCCGTAACACTGAAGCTTTCTTT.